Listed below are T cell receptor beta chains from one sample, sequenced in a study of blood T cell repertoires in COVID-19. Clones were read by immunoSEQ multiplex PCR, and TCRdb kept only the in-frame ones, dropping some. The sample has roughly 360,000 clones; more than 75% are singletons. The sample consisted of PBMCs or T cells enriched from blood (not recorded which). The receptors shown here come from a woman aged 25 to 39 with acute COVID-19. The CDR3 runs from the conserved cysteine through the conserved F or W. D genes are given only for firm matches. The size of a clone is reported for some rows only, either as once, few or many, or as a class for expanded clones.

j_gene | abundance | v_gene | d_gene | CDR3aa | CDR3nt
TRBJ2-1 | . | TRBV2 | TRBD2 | CASRRGGPNEQFF | TGTGCCAGCAGGCGGGGGGGCCCAAATGAGCAGTTCTTC
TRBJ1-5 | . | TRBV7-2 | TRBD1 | CASSLGRGRQPQHF | TGTGCCAGCAGCTTAGGGAGGGGGCGTCAGCCCCAGCATTTT
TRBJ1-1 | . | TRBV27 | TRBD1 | CASGDRWNTEAFF | TGTGCCAGCGGGGACAGGTGGAACACTGAAGCTTTCTTT
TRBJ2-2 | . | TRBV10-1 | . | CASSEFGGSNTGELFF | TGCGCCAGCAGTGAGTTTGGCGGATCGAACACCGGGGAGCTGTTTTTT
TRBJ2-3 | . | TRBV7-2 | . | CASSLAGVRTDTQYF | TGTGCCAGCAGCTTAGCCGGGGTCAGAACAGATACGCAGTATTTT
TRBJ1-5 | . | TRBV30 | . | CAWSDGRNSFSNQPQHF | TGTGCCTGGAGTGATGGTCGGAACAGTTTTAGCAATCAGCCCCAGCATTTT
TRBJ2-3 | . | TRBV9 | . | CASSVRKLGGTQYF | TGTGCCAGCAGCGTGAGGAAGCTCGGGGGTACGCAGTATTTT
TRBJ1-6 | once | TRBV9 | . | CASSWGDGSPLHF | TGTGCCAGCAGCTGGGGCGACGGGTCACCCCTCCACTTT
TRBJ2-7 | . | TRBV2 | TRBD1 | CASAKGRDRRSYEQYF | TGTGCCAGCGCCAAAGGCCGGGACAGAAGAAGCTACGAGCAGTACTTC
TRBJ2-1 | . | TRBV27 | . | CASSPRGAYNEQFF | TGTGCCAGCAGTCCTCGCGGGGCCTACAATGAGCAGTTCTTC
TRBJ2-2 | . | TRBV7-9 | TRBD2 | CASSVAGGRAGELFF | TGCGCCAGCAGCGTTGCGGGGGGCCGGGCCGGGGAGCTGTTTTTT
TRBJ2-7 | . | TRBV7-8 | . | CASSLDGAEQYF | TGTGCCAGCAGCTTAGACGGAGCGGAGCAGTACTTC
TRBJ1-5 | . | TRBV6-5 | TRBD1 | CASRGQRVSNQPQHF | TGTGCCAGCAGGGGACAGAGGGTTAGCAATCAGCCCCAGCATTTT
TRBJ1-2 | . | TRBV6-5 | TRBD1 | CASRSQGAGGYTF | TGTGCCAGCAGGTCCCAGGGGGCAGGTGGCTACACCTTC
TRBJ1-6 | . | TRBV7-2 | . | CASSLALNSPLHF | TGTGCCAGCAGCTTAGCCCTTAATTCACCCCTCCACTTT
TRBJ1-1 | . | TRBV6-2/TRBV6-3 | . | CASSYAKVGSGTEAFF | TGTGCCAGCAGTTACGCCAAAGTCGGTTCCGGCACTGAAGCTTTCTTT
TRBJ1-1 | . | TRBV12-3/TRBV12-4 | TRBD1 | CASSPGQAREAFF | TGTGCCAGCAGTCCTGGACAGGCAAGGGAAGCTTTCTTT
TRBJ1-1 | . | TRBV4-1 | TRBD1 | CASSRRPGQGGPNTEAFF | TGCGCCAGCAGCCGCCGTCCGGGACAGGGAGGTCCGAACACTGAAGCTTTCTTT
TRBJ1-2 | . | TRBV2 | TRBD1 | CASSVTGGGYTF | TGTGCCAGCAGTGTGACAGGGGGTGGCTACACCTTC
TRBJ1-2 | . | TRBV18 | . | CASSPGLNPHYGYTF | TGTGCCAGCTCACCAGGACTTAACCCCCACTATGGCTACACCTTC
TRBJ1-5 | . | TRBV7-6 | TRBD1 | CASSFRGDQPQHF | TGTGCCAGCAGCTTCAGGGGGGATCAGCCCCAGCATTTT
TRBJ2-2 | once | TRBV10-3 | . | CAIQGGTGELFF | TGTGCCATACAGGGGGGGACCGGGGAGCTGTTTTTT
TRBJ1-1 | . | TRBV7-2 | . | CASSLGGVLNTEAFF | TGTGCCAGCAGCCTAGGCGGGGTTCTGAACACTGAAGCTTTCTTT
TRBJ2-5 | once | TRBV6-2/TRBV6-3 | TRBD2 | CASSSLAGGQETQYF | TGTGCCAGCAGTTCCTTGGCGGGGGGACAAGAGACCCAGTACTTC
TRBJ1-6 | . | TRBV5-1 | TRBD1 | CASRQPVGQGGNSPLHF | TGCGCCAGCAGGCAACCTGTCGGACAGGGTGGGAATTCACCCCTCCACTTT
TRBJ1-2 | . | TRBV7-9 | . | CASSLTGTNYGYTF | TGTGCCAGCAGCTTAACAGGAACTAACTATGGCTACACCTTC
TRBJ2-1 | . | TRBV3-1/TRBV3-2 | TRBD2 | CASSQTASGYNEQFF | TGTGCCAGCAGCCAAACGGCTAGCGGTTACAATGAGCAGTTCTTC
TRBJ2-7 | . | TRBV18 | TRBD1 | CASSRRDRGGEQYF | TGTGCCAGCTCACGAAGGGACAGGGGAGGCGAGCAGTACTTC